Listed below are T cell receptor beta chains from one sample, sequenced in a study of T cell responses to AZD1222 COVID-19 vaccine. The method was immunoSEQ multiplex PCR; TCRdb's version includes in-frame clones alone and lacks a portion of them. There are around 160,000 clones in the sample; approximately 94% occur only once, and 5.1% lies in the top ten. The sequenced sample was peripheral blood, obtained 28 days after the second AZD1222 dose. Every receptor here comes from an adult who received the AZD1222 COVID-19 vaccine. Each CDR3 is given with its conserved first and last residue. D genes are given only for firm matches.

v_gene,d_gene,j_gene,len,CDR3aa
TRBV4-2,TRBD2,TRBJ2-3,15,CASSQKTSGTDTQYF
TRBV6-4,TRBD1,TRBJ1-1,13,CASRDRENTEAFF
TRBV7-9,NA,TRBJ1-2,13,CASSSAGGGGYTF
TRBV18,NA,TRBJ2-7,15,CASSPVGLNSYEQYF
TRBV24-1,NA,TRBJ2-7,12,CATGAGRNEQYF
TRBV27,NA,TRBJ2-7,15,CASSFGGGGSYEQYF
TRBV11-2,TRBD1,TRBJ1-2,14,CASSFDRGSYGYTF
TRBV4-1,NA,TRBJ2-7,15,CASSPRVDYSYEQYF
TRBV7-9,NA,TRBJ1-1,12,CASSPEGAEAFF
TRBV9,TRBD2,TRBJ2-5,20,CASLSVRLAGGSWGQETQYF
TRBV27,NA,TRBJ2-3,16,CASSLWAASSTDTQYF
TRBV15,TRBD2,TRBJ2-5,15,CATSRGTGGPETQYF
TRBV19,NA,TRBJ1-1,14,CASSITGMNTEAFF
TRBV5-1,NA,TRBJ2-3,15,CASSRDGGPEDTQYF
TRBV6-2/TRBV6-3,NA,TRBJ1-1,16,CASSPIRTALNTEAFF
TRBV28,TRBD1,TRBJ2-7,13,CASAGTGVYEQYF
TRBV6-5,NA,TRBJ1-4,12,CASSREGEKLFF
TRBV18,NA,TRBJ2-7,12,CASSGTGGEQYF
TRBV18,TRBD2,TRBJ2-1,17,CASSPVGSSGSYNEQFF
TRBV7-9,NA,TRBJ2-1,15,CASSLAGSSYNEQFF
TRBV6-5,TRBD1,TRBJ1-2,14,CASSYRGRLDGYTF
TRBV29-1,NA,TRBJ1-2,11,CSVLGGGGYTF
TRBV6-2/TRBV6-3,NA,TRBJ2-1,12,CASSYGTNEQFF
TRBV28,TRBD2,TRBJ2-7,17,CASSSSPGTSGRYEQYF
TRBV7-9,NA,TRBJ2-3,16,CASSLSRLEAEDTQYF
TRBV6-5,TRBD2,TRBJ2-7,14,CASSRTSGRNEQYF
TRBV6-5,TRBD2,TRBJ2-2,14,CASRVGLYTGELFF
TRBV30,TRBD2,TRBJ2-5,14,CAWSSGREQETQYF